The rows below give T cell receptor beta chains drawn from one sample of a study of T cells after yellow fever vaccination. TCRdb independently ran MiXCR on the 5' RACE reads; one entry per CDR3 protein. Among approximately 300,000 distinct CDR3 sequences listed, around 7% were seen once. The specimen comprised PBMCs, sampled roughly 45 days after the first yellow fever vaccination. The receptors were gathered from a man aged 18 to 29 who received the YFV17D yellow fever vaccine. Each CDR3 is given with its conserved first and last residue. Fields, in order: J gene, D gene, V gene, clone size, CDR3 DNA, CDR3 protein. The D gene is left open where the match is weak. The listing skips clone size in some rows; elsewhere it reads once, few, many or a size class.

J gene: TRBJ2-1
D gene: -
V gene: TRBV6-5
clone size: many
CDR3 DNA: TGTGCCAGCAGTTACGGGGGGAATTGGGGGTCCTACAATGAGCAGTTCTTC
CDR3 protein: CASSYGGNWGSYNEQFF

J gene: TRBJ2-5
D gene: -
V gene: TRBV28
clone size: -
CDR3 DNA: TGTGCCAGCACATGGGGGACCAAAGAGACCCAGTACTTC
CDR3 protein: CASTWGTKETQYF

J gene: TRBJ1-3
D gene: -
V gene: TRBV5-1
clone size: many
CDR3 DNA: TGCGCCAGCAGCCCAGGCTACAGGCCTGCCTCTGGAAACACCATATATTTT
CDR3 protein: CASSPGYRPASGNTIYF

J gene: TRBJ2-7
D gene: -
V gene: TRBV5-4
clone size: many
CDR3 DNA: TGTGCCAGCAGCTTGGAACACGCGAGCGAGCAGTACTTC
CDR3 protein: CASSLEHASEQYF

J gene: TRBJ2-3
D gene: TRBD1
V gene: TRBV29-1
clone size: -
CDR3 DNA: TGCAGCGTTGCGGGACAGATCATTACCACAGATACGCAGTATTTT
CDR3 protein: CSVAGQIITTDTQYF

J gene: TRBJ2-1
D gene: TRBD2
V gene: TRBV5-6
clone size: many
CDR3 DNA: TGTGCCAGCACCTCGGGAGGGTTCGAGTTCTTC
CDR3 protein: CASTSGGFEFF

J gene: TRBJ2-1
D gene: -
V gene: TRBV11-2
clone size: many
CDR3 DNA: TGTGCCAGCAGCTTAGATGAGTATGAGCAGTTCTTC
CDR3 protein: CASSLDEYEQFF

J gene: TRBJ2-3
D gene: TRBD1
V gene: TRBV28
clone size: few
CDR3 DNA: TGTGCCAGCAGTTTATGGGGGACAGACGATACGCAGTATTTT
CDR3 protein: CASSLWGTDDTQYF

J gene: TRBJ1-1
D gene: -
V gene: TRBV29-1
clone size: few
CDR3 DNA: TGCAGCGGGCGTGGTCAGTGGAACACTGAAGCTTTCTTT
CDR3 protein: CSGRGQWNTEAFF

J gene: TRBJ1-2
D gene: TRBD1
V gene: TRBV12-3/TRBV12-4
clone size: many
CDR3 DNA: TGTGCCAGCAGTACAGGGGGGGCATACAGTTATGGCTACACCTTC
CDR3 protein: CASSTGGAYSYGYTF

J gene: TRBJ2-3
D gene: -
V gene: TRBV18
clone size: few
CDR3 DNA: TGTGCCAGCTCGCCAACAGGGAGCACAGATACGCAGTATTTT
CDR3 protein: CASSPTGSTDTQYF

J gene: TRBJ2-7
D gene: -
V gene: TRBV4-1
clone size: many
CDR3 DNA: TGCGCCAGCAGCCTCAGGGGGGAAAGCTCCTACGAGCAGTACTTC
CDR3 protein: CASSLRGESSYEQYF

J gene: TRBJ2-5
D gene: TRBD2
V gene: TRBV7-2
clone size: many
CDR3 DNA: TGTGCCAGCAGCCCGCGGGGGGGCTCCCAAGAGACCCAGTACTTC
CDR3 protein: CASSPRGGSQETQYF

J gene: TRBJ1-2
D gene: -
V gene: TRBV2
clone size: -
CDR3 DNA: TGTGCCAGCAGTGTCAGGCAGGCACCAGTCCTAGATGGCTACACCTTC
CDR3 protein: CASSVRQAPVLDGYTF

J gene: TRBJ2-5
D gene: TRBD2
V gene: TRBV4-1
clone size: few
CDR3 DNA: TGCGCCAGCAGCCAAGATGGGCTAGCGGGGGCCCGGGGTTTGGAGACCCAGTACTTC
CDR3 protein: CASSQDGLAGARGLETQYF

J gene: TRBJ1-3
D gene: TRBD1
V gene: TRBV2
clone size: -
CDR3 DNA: TGTGCCAGCGAAAACCGGGACAGGTTAAACACCATATATTTT
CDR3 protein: CASENRDRLNTIYF

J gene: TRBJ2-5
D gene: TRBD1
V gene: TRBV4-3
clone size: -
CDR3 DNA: TGCGCCAGCAGCCATGGAATGGACAGGGCCGAGACCCAGTACTTC
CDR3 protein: CASSHGMDRAETQYF

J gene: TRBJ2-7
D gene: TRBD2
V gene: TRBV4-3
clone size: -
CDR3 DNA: TGCGCCAGCAGCCAAGTAGCGGGGGGCTCCTACGAGCAGTACTTC
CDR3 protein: CASSQVAGGSYEQYF

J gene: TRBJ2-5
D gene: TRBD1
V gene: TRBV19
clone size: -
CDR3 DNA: TGTGCCAGTAGTAGATGGACAGGGGAAGAGACCCAGTACTTC
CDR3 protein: CASSRWTGEETQYF

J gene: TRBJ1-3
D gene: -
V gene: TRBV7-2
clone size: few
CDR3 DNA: TGTGCCAGCAGCCTAAGGGACCCCGGTGACACCATATATTTT
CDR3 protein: CASSLRDPGDTIYF

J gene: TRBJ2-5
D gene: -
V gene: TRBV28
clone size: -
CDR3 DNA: TGTGCCAGCAGTTTAATGCTGGAGACCCAGTACTTC
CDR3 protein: CASSLMLETQYF

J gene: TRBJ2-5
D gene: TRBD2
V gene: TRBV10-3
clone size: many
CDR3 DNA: TGTGCCATCAGTGGGGGACTAGCGGCGGAGACCCAGTACTTC
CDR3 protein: CAISGGLAAETQYF

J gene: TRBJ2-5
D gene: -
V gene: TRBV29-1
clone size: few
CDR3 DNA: TGCAGCGTTGAACGAGGGCTACTAGAGACCCAGTACTTC
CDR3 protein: CSVERGLLETQYF

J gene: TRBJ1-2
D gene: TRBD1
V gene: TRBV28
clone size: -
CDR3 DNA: TGTGCCAGCAAGATCGGGGGACAGGGAAAAATCAACTATGGCTACACCTTC
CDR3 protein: CASKIGGQGKINYGYTF

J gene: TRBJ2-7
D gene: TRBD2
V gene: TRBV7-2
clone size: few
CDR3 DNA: TGTGCCAGCAGCACCGGGACTAGCCCCAACGAGCAGTACTTC
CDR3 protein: CASSTGTSPNEQYF

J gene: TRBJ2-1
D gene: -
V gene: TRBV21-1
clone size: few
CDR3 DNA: TGTGCCAGCCCCTGGACAGGGCCCTACAATGAGCAGTTCTTC
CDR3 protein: CASPWTGPYNEQFF

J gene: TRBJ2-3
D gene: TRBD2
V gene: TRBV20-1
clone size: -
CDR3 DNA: TGCAGTGCCCCGACTAGCGGGGGGTTCACAGATACGCAGTATTTT
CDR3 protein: CSAPTSGGFTDTQYF

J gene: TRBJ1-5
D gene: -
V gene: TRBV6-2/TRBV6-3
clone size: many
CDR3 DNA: TGTGCCAGCAGTTACGGGCTCTACAATCAGCCCCAGCATTTT
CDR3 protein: CASSYGLYNQPQHF

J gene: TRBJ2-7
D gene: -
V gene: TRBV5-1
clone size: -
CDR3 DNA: TGCGCCAGCAGCTTGGGGGTCGATTACGAGCAGTACTTC
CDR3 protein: CASSLGVDYEQYF

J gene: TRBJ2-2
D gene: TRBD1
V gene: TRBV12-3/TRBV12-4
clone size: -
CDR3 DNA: TGTGCCAGCAGTCCAGGGGACAGGGGGTATTCCGGGGAGCTGTTTTTT
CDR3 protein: CASSPGDRGYSGELFF

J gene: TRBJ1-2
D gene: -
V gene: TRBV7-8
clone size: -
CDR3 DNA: TGTGCCAGCAGCCAGGACAGTCGTGGCTACACCTTC
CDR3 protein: CASSQDSRGYTF

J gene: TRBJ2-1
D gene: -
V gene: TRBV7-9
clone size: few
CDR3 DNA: TGTGCCAGCAGCTATAAAGGGGACTCGTACAATGAGCAGTTCTTC
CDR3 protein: CASSYKGDSYNEQFF

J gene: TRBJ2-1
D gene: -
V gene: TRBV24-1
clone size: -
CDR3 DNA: TGTGCCACCAGGGGGGGGGCAGGGGGCTACAACAATGAGCAGTTCTTC
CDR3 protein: CATRGGAGGYNNEQFF

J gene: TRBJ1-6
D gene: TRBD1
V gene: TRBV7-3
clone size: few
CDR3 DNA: TGTGCCAGCAGCTTTGTCGCAGGGGGACCCCTCCACTTT
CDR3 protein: CASSFVAGGPLHF

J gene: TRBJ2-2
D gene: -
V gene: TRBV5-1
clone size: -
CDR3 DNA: TGCGCCAGCAGCTTGGATACAATGCGGGGTCCGGGTACGGCCGGGGAGCTGTTTTTT
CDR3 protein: CASSLDTMRGPGTAGELFF

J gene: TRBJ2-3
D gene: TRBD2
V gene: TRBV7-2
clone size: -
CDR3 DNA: TGTGCCAGCAGCTCACAATTTAGCGGGGGGGCCGCAGATACGCAGTATTTT
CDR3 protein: CASSSQFSGGAADTQYF

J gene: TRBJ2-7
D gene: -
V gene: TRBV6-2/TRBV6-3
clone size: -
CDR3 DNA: TGTGCCAGCAGGACCTCGAGTTACGAGCAGTACTTC
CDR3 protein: CASRTSSYEQYF

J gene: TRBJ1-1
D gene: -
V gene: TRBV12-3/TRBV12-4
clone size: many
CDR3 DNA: TGTGCCAGCAGCCCCTTCCGGAGACACACTGAAGCTTTCTTT
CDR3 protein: CASSPFRRHTEAFF